This record looks at one T cell receptor (beta chain) sequence and its context. The data are from a study of blood T cell repertoires in COVID-19. The germline gives CDR1 GTSNPN, CDR2 SVGIG (reference sequence). This CDR3 is 16 amino acids long. Germline trimming cut 3 bases from V and 4 bases from J; bases unmatched to any gene: 13. Libraries were prepared by immunoSEQ multiplex PCR; TCRdb keeps only in-frame clonotypes and omits some of them. The sample lists tens of thousands of clones, 89% occurring once. The chain carries TRBV30 and TRBJ2-3; 7 bases fit TRBD2. Material: peripheral blood. The sequence was collected from a man aged 45-65 years with active COVID-19. Here the CDR3 reads CAWSPRGGSLADTQYF. The CDR3 region has the DNA TGTGCCTGGAGCCCCAGAGGCGGGAGTTTGGCAGATACGCAGTATTTT.